The source of this T cell receptor beta chain is a study of T-cell reconstitution after alpha-beta-depleted transplantation in children. The CDR3 sequence is 16 residues long. Trimming left V 0 bases short and J 4 bases short, with 14 bases between. The germline gives CDR1 LNHNV, CDR2 YYDKDF (reference sequence). Molecular barcoding with unique molecular identifiers was used for the TCRbeta library. TCRdb re-called the PCR reads through MiXCR, storing one row per CDR3 protein. Of about 600,000 distinct CDR3 sequences detected, about 10% appear once; the ten largest clones hold roughly 3.9%. Sequencing used PBMCs from the stem cell graft donor, obtained from the stem cell graft. The sequence was obtained from a human donor who donated a stem cell graft to a child with acute myeloid leukemia. The rearrangement links TRBV15 to TRBJ2-3, with a tentative D call TRBD2 (5 bases). CDR3 sequence (DNA): TGTGCCACCAGCAGAGATCCCCAGCGAGGGTCAGATACGCAGTATTTT. Protein sequence: CATSRDPQRGSDTQYF.